Listed below are T cell receptor beta chains from one sample, sequenced in a study of CD8 T cells in ankylosing spondylitis. TCRdb independently ran MiXCR on the 5' RACE reads; one entry per CDR3 protein. The profile shows about 130,000 distinct CDR3 sequences, roughly 8.8% of them singletons. Sequencing was performed on blood, either unsorted or a sorted T cell fraction (not recorded which). Receptor source: a male donor with ankylosing spondylitis or in good health (not recorded which). Each CDR3 is given with its conserved first and last residue. Fields, in order: clone size, V gene, D gene, J gene, CDR3 DNA, CDR3 protein. D genes are given only for firm matches. Rows give clone size only sometimes, using once, few, many, or a class for an expanded clone.

clone_size: many; v_call: TRBV29-1; d_call: -; j_call: TRBJ1-1; cdr3_nt: TGCAGCGTTGAACTGTGGAACACTGAAGCTTTCTTT; cdr3_aa: CSVELWNTEAFF
clone_size: few; v_call: TRBV19; d_call: -; j_call: TRBJ1-4; cdr3_nt: TGTGCCAGTACCTATAGCCAAACTAATGAAAAACTGTTTTTT; cdr3_aa: CASTYSQTNEKLFF
clone_size: few; v_call: TRBV6-5; d_call: -; j_call: TRBJ2-5; cdr3_nt: TGTGCCAGCAGTTACTTAAGGGGACTGGAGACCCAGTACTTC; cdr3_aa: CASSYLRGLETQYF
clone_size: -; v_call: TRBV11-2; d_call: TRBD2; j_call: TRBJ2-2; cdr3_nt: TGTGCCAGCAGCTTAGACTTTTCGGGAGGGCCTATCAAGGGGGAGCTGTTTTTT; cdr3_aa: CASSLDFSGGPIKGELFF
clone_size: many; v_call: TRBV6-2/TRBV6-3; d_call: -; j_call: TRBJ2-7; cdr3_nt: TGTGCCAGCAGCACGGGCTACGAGCAGTACTTC; cdr3_aa: CASSTGYEQYF
clone_size: few; v_call: TRBV3-1; d_call: TRBD1; j_call: TRBJ1-1; cdr3_nt: TGTGCCAGCAGCCTGGACAGGGGGCCCGTGAACACTGAAGCTTTCTTT; cdr3_aa: CASSLDRGPVNTEAFF
clone_size: many; v_call: TRBV5-1; d_call: -; j_call: TRBJ2-7; cdr3_nt: TGCGCCAGCAAGCCCAGCGGCTCCTACGAGCAGTACTTC; cdr3_aa: CASKPSGSYEQYF
clone_size: few; v_call: TRBV5-1; d_call: TRBD1; j_call: TRBJ1-1; cdr3_nt: TGCGCCAGCAGCTTGCAGGGGGCGGACACTGAAGCTTTCTTT; cdr3_aa: CASSLQGADTEAFF
clone_size: few; v_call: TRBV5-5; d_call: TRBD2; j_call: TRBJ2-1; cdr3_nt: TGTGCCAGCAGCCACCCGCCTAGCGGGAGGGTCAATGAGCAGTTCTTC; cdr3_aa: CASSHPPSGRVNEQFF
clone_size: -; v_call: TRBV7-2; d_call: TRBD1; j_call: TRBJ1-2; cdr3_nt: TGTGCCAGCAGCTTCGGGGACAGGGGGGATGGCTACACCTTC; cdr3_aa: CASSFGDRGDGYTF
clone_size: many; v_call: TRBV5-6; d_call: -; j_call: TRBJ1-1; cdr3_nt: TGTGCCAGCAGCCTAGACGTACGTGAAGCTTTCTTT; cdr3_aa: CASSLDVREAFF
clone_size: -; v_call: TRBV7-6; d_call: -; j_call: TRBJ2-2; cdr3_nt: TGTGCCAGCAGCTCCTCGGGCGGGCGTGGAGACACCGGGGAGCTGTTTTTT; cdr3_aa: CASSSSGGRGDTGELFF
clone_size: many; v_call: TRBV24-1; d_call: TRBD1; j_call: TRBJ2-7; cdr3_nt: TGTGCCACCAGTGATTTCAGGGGACAGGGAACCTACGAGCAGTACTTC; cdr3_aa: CATSDFRGQGTYEQYF
clone_size: -; v_call: TRBV7-2; d_call: -; j_call: TRBJ1-1; cdr3_nt: TGTGCCAGCAGCTTACTCCACAGCTTGAACACTGAAGCTTTCTTT; cdr3_aa: CASSLLHSLNTEAFF
clone_size: -; v_call: TRBV18; d_call: -; j_call: TRBJ2-3; cdr3_nt: TGTGCCAGCTCAAAAAACGGACGTACAGATACGCAGTATTTT; cdr3_aa: CASSKNGRTDTQYF
clone_size: -; v_call: TRBV5-1; d_call: TRBD2; j_call: TRBJ2-3; cdr3_nt: TGCGCCAGCAGCTTGGGACTAGCGGCCTATGGTACAGATACGCAGTATTTT; cdr3_aa: CASSLGLAAYGTDTQYF
clone_size: many; v_call: TRBV11-2; d_call: TRBD2; j_call: TRBJ2-4; cdr3_nt: TGTGCCAGCAGCTCTTTAGCGGGAGGGCTAGCCAAAAACATTCAGTACTTC; cdr3_aa: CASSSLAGGLAKNIQYF
clone_size: many; v_call: TRBV29-1; d_call: TRBD1; j_call: TRBJ2-7; cdr3_nt: TGCAGCGTATTGACAGTCCTCTGGGGACAGGAGCACTACGAGCAGTACTTC; cdr3_aa: CSVLTVLWGQEHYEQYF
clone_size: few; v_call: TRBV7-2; d_call: TRBD2; j_call: TRBJ2-3; cdr3_nt: TGTGCCAGCAGCTTATATAGACTAGCGAACACAGATACGCAGTATTTT; cdr3_aa: CASSLYRLANTDTQYF
clone_size: many; v_call: TRBV7-7; d_call: -; j_call: TRBJ2-5; cdr3_nt: TGTGCCAGCAGCTTAGATAGGGGGGCGTGGGAGACCCAGTATTTC; cdr3_aa: CASSLDRGAWETQYF
clone_size: many; v_call: TRBV5-5; d_call: -; j_call: TRBJ2-5; cdr3_nt: TGTGCCAGCAGCTCCCACGGCAGAGACCAAGAGACCCAGTACTTC; cdr3_aa: CASSSHGRDQETQYF
clone_size: -; v_call: TRBV7-2; d_call: -; j_call: TRBJ2-3; cdr3_nt: TGTGCCAGCAGCTTAGTACAGGGAGGGCGCACAGATACGCAGTATTTT; cdr3_aa: CASSLVQGGRTDTQYF
clone_size: many; v_call: TRBV7-2; d_call: -; j_call: TRBJ1-2; cdr3_nt: TGTGCCAGCAGCCCTAGCGAGGGGCGCAACTATGGCTACACCTTC; cdr3_aa: CASSPSEGRNYGYTF
clone_size: many; v_call: TRBV15; d_call: -; j_call: TRBJ2-5; cdr3_nt: TGTGCCACCAGCAGAGATATGACAGGCGAACAGGTCCAAGAGACCCAGTACTTC; cdr3_aa: CATSRDMTGEQVQETQYF
clone_size: -; v_call: TRBV5-1; d_call: -; j_call: TRBJ2-3; cdr3_nt: TGCGCCAGCAGCCTCCAACAGGGTTCCACAGATACGCAGTATTTT; cdr3_aa: CASSLQQGSTDTQYF
clone_size: many; v_call: TRBV5-1; d_call: -; j_call: TRBJ1-1; cdr3_nt: TGCGCCAGCAGCTTCAGGGACAACACTGAAGCTTTCTTT; cdr3_aa: CASSFRDNTEAFF
clone_size: many; v_call: TRBV6-1; d_call: -; j_call: TRBJ2-2; cdr3_nt: TGTGCCAGCAGTGAAAGGAGTTCCGGGGAGATCTCGAACACCGGGGAGCTGTTTTTT; cdr3_aa: CASSERSSGEISNTGELFF
clone_size: -; v_call: TRBV11-2; d_call: -; j_call: TRBJ2-1; cdr3_nt: TGTGCCAGCAGCCCTCTCAGGGCCGGAGTTTCCAATGAGCAGTTCTTC; cdr3_aa: CASSPLRAGVSNEQFF
clone_size: -; v_call: TRBV29-1; d_call: TRBD1; j_call: TRBJ2-1; cdr3_nt: TGCAGCGTTGGCCGGACAGGGGCCCTCGCGTCCTTCAATCAGCAGTTCTTC; cdr3_aa: CSVGRTGALASFNQQFF
clone_size: -; v_call: TRBV7-2; d_call: -; j_call: TRBJ1-4; cdr3_nt: TGTGCCAGCAGCTTAGTTTTCAGTGCAACTAATGAAAAACTGTTTTTT; cdr3_aa: CASSLVFSATNEKLFF
clone_size: -; v_call: TRBV29-1; d_call: -; j_call: TRBJ2-5; cdr3_nt: TGCAGCGTTGGTTCGGGGCCCAACTTC; cdr3_aa: CSVGSGPNF
clone_size: few; v_call: TRBV11-1; d_call: -; j_call: TRBJ2-5; cdr3_nt: TGTGCCAGCAGCCCCGGGGACACGGGTATCCGAGAGACCCAGTACTTC; cdr3_aa: CASSPGDTGIRETQYF
clone_size: -; v_call: TRBV18; d_call: -; j_call: TRBJ2-7; cdr3_nt: TGTGCCAGCTCATTGGGGCAGGGGTCGTCCTACGAGCAGTACTTC; cdr3_aa: CASSLGQGSSYEQYF
clone_size: once; v_call: TRBV18; d_call: -; j_call: TRBJ1-3; cdr3_nt: TGTGCCAGCTCACTAAATGAACCGGGCTCTGGAAACACCATATATTTT; cdr3_aa: CASSLNEPGSGNTIYF
clone_size: few; v_call: TRBV29-1; d_call: -; j_call: TRBJ2-2; cdr3_nt: TGCAGCGTTGAAATCGGCGGCGTAGGTTTTGGCGGGGAGCTGTTTTTT; cdr3_aa: CSVEIGGVGFGGELFF
clone_size: few; v_call: TRBV28; d_call: -; j_call: TRBJ2-1; cdr3_nt: TGTGCCAGCAGGTCGGGGCTAGGCGGGGCATACAATGAGCAGTTCTTC; cdr3_aa: CASRSGLGGAYNEQFF
clone_size: many; v_call: TRBV27; d_call: TRBD2; j_call: TRBJ2-1; cdr3_nt: TGTGCCAGCAGTTTCCGATACCGGGGACTAGCGGGAGGGCGGTCCTACAATGAGCAGTTCTTC; cdr3_aa: CASSFRYRGLAGGRSYNEQFF
clone_size: many; v_call: TRBV6-2/TRBV6-3; d_call: -; j_call: TRBJ2-7; cdr3_nt: TGTGCCAGCGCTGGGCTAGCGCCGAGCTCCTACGAGCAGTACTTC; cdr3_aa: CASAGLAPSSYEQYF
clone_size: -; v_call: TRBV25-1; d_call: TRBD1; j_call: TRBJ2-7; cdr3_nt: TGTGCCAGCAGTGAAGGAGGGACAGGGAACGAGCAGTACTTC; cdr3_aa: CASSEGGTGNEQYF
clone_size: many; v_call: TRBV20-1; d_call: -; j_call: TRBJ2-1; cdr3_nt: TGCAGTGCTAGAGAGGCTGCAGGAGGTGGGAATGAGCAGTTCTTC; cdr3_aa: CSAREAAGGGNEQFF
clone_size: -; v_call: TRBV4-3; d_call: -; j_call: TRBJ2-7; cdr3_nt: TGCGCCAGCAGCCAAGGGGTGGCAGGATCCTACGAGCAGTACTTC; cdr3_aa: CASSQGVAGSYEQYF
clone_size: many; v_call: TRBV20-1; d_call: -; j_call: TRBJ2-3; cdr3_nt: TGCAGTGCTAGAGAGCTAGCTACTAGCACAGATACGCAGTATTTT; cdr3_aa: CSARELATSTDTQYF
clone_size: many; v_call: TRBV7-9; d_call: -; j_call: TRBJ2-5; cdr3_nt: TGTGCCAGCAGCTTATGGACGGAACAAGAGACCCAGTACTTC; cdr3_aa: CASSLWTEQETQYF
clone_size: many; v_call: TRBV7-9; d_call: -; j_call: TRBJ2-3; cdr3_nt: TGTGCCAGCAGTATTCAACGGGGGAGCACAGATACGCAGTATTTT; cdr3_aa: CASSIQRGSTDTQYF
clone_size: many; v_call: TRBV20-1; d_call: TRBD2; j_call: TRBJ2-3; cdr3_nt: TGCAGTGCTTCCCGGACTAGCGGGAGTGTGGATACGCAGTATTTT; cdr3_aa: CSASRTSGSVDTQYF
clone_size: many; v_call: TRBV12-3/TRBV12-4; d_call: -; j_call: TRBJ2-3; cdr3_nt: TGTGCCAGCGGAGGCGGTGGGCCAGATACGCAGTATTTT; cdr3_aa: CASGGGGPDTQYF
clone_size: many; v_call: TRBV28; d_call: -; j_call: TRBJ2-7; cdr3_nt: TGTGCCAGCAGCCCGCGAGACAGGAACTACGAGCAGTACTTC; cdr3_aa: CASSPRDRNYEQYF
clone_size: -; v_call: TRBV19; d_call: -; j_call: TRBJ2-1; cdr3_nt: TGTGCCAGTAGGATTTTTCCAGGGAGCTACAATGAGCAGTTCTTT; cdr3_aa: CASRIFPGSYNEQFF